The 32 T cell receptor beta chains presented below share a single source sample, sequenced in a study of blood T cell repertoires in COVID-19. Only in-frame clones appear in the TCRdb table, and some are missing; sequencing was by immunoSEQ multiplex PCR. The data show some 40,000 clones, around 82% seen once. Sequenced sample: peripheral blood. The receptors come from a man in his sixties or seventies with acute or convalescent COVID-19.

J is TRBJ2-1 and V is TRBV29-1; 9 positions match TRBD2. Germline CDR1 reads SQVTM; CDR2 reads ANQGSEA. This CDR3 comprises 13 residues. After removal of 3 bases from V and 5 bases from J, the junction contained 2 bases not matched to a gene. CDR3 sequence (DNA): TGCAGCGTTGATGGCGGGGGGGACAATGAGCAGTTCTTC. This sequence encodes CSVDGGGDNEQFF.

V usage is TRBV7-9 and J usage is TRBJ2-1; possible D gene TRBD2, 6 bases. Germline loops: CDR1 SEHNR, CDR2 FQNEAQ (reference sequence). The CDR3 is 13 amino acids. The V and J ends lost 0 bases and 9 bases respectively, with 9 bases between them. The CDR3 protein is CASSLARAGEQFF. In DNA form, the CDR3 reads TGTGCCAGCAGCTTAGCGCGAGCGGGTGAGCAGTTCTTC.

As DNA, the CDR3 is TGTGCCAGCAGCCCGGGACTAGCGGGAGTAGCCTACAATGAGCAGTTCTTC. Amino acids: CASSPGLAGVAYNEQFF. The genes are TRBV3-1 (or the pseudogene TRBV3-2) and TRBJ2-1; TRBD2 matches 14 bases. The V segment lost 4 bases and the J segment 2 bases; nucleotides outside the gene matches: 4. Germline V gene lookup returns CDR1 LGHDT and CDR2 YNNKEL (reference sequence). The CDR3 runs 17 residues.

The chain has TRBV24-1 and TRBJ2-5, with D perhaps matching TRBD1 (6 bases). The CDR3 consists of 16 residues. V dropped 2 bases and J dropped 7 bases, with 19 bases sitting between them. The V gene's germline CDR1 is KGHDR and CDR2 SFDVKD. CDR3 residues: CATSDSTGPPGRTQYF. In nucleotides, the CDR3 is TGTGCCACCAGTGATTCTACAGGGCCGCCGGGAAGGACCCAGTACTTC.

The V call is TRBV7-9, the J call TRBJ2-7; perhaps TRBD1 as D (6 bases). This CDR3 has 14 amino acids. Germline V gene lookup returns CDR1 SEHNR and CDR2 FQNEAQ (reference sequence). Trimming removed 0 bases from V and 5 bases from J, with 11 bases in between. Written as DNA, the CDR3 is TGTGCCAGCAGCTTAGCTGGGGGCCTGAACGAGCAGTACTTC. Encoded protein: CASSLAGGLNEQYF.

V and J are TRBV19 and TRBJ1-3; 7 nucleotides align to TRBD1. This CDR3 has 14 residues. The V gene's germline CDR1 is LNHDA and CDR2 SQIVND (reference sequence). Trimming removed 6 bases from V and 2 bases from J; junction bases left unmatched: 4. CDR3 in amino acids: CASRPTGTGNTIYF. The CDR3 DNA follows: TGTGCCAGTAGACCGACAGGGACTGGAAACACCATATATTTT.

A single count supports this clone. The chain combines TRBV27 with TRBJ1-1; D is perhaps TRBD1 (6 bases). V lost 2 bases, J lost 11 bases, and 15 bases lay in between. Germline V gene lookup returns CDR1 MNHEY and CDR2 SMNVEV (reference sequence). The CDR3 runs 13 residues. The CDR3: CASSLNREMGAFF. CDR3 bases: TGTGCCAGCAGTTTAAACAGGGAGATGGGGGCTTTCTTT.

There are a few counts of this clone. The chain employs TRBV5-1 and TRBJ1-1, with TRBD1 matching 7 bases. Unmatched junction bases numbered 7, after V lost 4 bases and J lost 1 base. The germline V gene has CDR1 SGHRS and CDR2 YFSETQ. The CDR3 runs 15 residues. CDR3: CASSPGQRKNTEAFF. CDR3 coding DNA: TGCGCCAGCAGCCCGGGACAGAGGAAGAACACTGAAGCTTTCTTT.

The V call is TRBV19, the J call TRBJ1-1, with 7 bases matching TRBD1. Looked up from germline, CDR1 is LNHDA and CDR2 is SQIVND (reference sequence). V was clipped by 7 bases and J by 0 bases; unmatched bases: 8. The CDR3 has 15 amino acids. CDR3 nucleotides: TGTGCCAGTATAAGTTCCGGGACAGTGAACACTGAAGCTTTCTTT. The encoded protein is CASISSGTVNTEAFF.

The sample holds a few counts of this clone. The rearrangement uses TRBV2 and TRBJ1-5, with a tentative D call TRBD1 (6 bases). CDR3 length equals 14 residues. Trimming took 6 bases from V and 1 from J, leaving 10 bases between them. Germline loops: CDR1 SNHLY, CDR2 FYNNEI. This CDR3 reads CASRSGTSNQPQHF. CDR3 DNA sequence: TGTGCCAGCAGGTCCGGGACAAGCAATCAGCCCCAGCATTTT.

This chain connects TRBV6-5 to TRBJ1-1; D may be TRBD1 (6 bases). The CDR3 runs 13 residues. Germline V lookup: CDR1 MNHEY, CDR2 SVGAGI. Trimming removed 10 bases at V and 5 bases at J, with 17 bases between. CDR3 amino acids: CATGATGGTEAFF. The CDR3 DNA follows: TGTGCCACCGGAGCGACAGGCGGAACTGAAGCTTTCTTT.

V usage is TRBV5-4 and J usage is TRBJ1-3; D is perhaps TRBD1 (5 bases). There are 14 residues in the CDR3. The V gene lost 4 bases and the J gene lost 7 bases, with 15 bases spanning the gap. CDR1 and CDR2 from the germline V gene are SGHNT and YYREEE (reference sequence). The CDR3 bases are TGTGCCAGCAGCGTTTCCGGGGGTAGGAACACCATATATTTT. It specifies CASSVSGGRNTIYF.

V is TRBV29-1 and J is TRBJ2-7; 8 positions agree with TRBD2. Germline lookup yields CDR1 SQVTM and CDR2 ANQGSEA. The ends lost 8 bases at V and 0 bases at J; junction bases unmatched: 12. This CDR3 comprises 15 residues. DNA for the CDR3: TGCAGCATCCGGACTAGCAACCTTCCCTCCTACGAGCAGTACTTC. The encoded protein is CSIRTSNLPSYEQYF.

This chain links TRBV30 with TRBJ2-1, with 9 bases fitting TRBD2. The CDR3 is 15 amino acids. The germline V gene encodes CDR1 GTSNPN and CDR2 SVGIG (reference sequence). The junction had 7 bases not matched to a gene; V was cut back by 3 bases and J by 4 bases. CDR3 sequence: CAWSVLAGPYNEQFF. For the CDR3, the DNA is TGTGCCTGGAGCGTTCTAGCGGGACCTTACAATGAGCAGTTCTTC.

The gene calls are TRBV24-1 and TRBJ2-5, with D possibly matching TRBD1 (6 bases). Trimming took off 9 bases at V and 4 bases at J, with 11 bases between the two ends. This CDR3 has 12 amino acids. CDR1 and CDR2 from the germline V gene are KGHDR and SFDVKD. This CDR3 is CATRGHSETQYF. Written as DNA, the CDR3 is TGTGCCACCCGGGGACACTCAGAGACCCAGTACTTC.

This clone was picked up a small number of times. The gene calls are TRBV4-2 and TRBJ2-7; D gene unclear. This CDR3 is built from 16 residues. The germline V and J ends were trimmed by 0 bases and 0 bases, with 12 bases remaining between them. CDR1 LGHNA and CDR2 YNFKEQ come from the germline V gene. The chain's CDR3 is CASSQEVASSSYEQYF. As DNA, the CDR3 is TGTGCCAGCAGCCAAGAAGTGGCGTCTAGCTCCTACGAGCAGTACTTC.

The chain combines TRBV28 with TRBJ2-2; 13 bases match TRBD2. CDR3 length: 18 amino acids. J gave up 6 bases and V 6 bases, and 13 bases lay outside the gene matches. Germline CDR1 is MDHEN and CDR2 is SYDVKM. CDR3 region: CASRGTSGTRRGSGELFF. In DNA form, the CDR3 reads TGTGCCAGCAGGGGGACTAGCGGGACGAGACGGGGCTCCGGGGAGCTGTTTTTT.

The gene calls are TRBV6-6 and TRBJ2-1, with D possibly matching TRBD1 (6 bases). The germline CDR1 and CDR2 sequences are MNHNY and SVGAGI (reference sequence). The CDR3 contains 17 residues. The V gene lost 5 bases and the J gene lost 0 bases, with 17 bases spanning the gap. CDR3 bases: TGTGCCAGCAGTCCAGGCAGGGGACATAGCTCCTACAATGAGCAGTTCTTC. Its translation is CASSPGRGHSSYNEQFF.

The rearrangement links TRBV20-1 to TRBJ2-1; D is possibly TRBD2 (6 bases). The V gene's germline CDR1 is DFQATT and CDR2 SNEGSKA (reference sequence). CDR3 length: 13 amino acids. Between the trimmed V and J ends, which lost 3 bases and 6 bases, there was a span of 12 bases. The DNA for the CDR3 is TGCAGTGCTAGTCCGCGGGACCTCAATGAGCAGTTCTTC. Amino acids: CSASPRDLNEQFF.

CDR3 region: CASSRLALTYEQYF. The CDR3 DNA reads as TGTGCCAGCAGCCGCTTAGCTCTAACCTACGAGCAGTACTTC. The J gene is TRBJ2-7, the V gene TRBV28, with unresolved D. Germline CDR1 and CDR2: MDHEN and SYDVKM. With 6 bases removed from V and 2 bases from J, the gap between germline ends came to 14 bases. CDR3 length: 14 amino acids.

Within the sample, this clone is medium-sized. The chain combines TRBV30 with TRBJ1-2; D might be TRBD1 (6 bases). V lost 0 bases, J lost 5 bases, and 16 bases lay in between. Looked up from germline, CDR1 is GTSNPN and CDR2 is SVGIG (reference sequence). The CDR3 is made up of 15 amino acids. The CDR3 sequence: CAWSVEAGDLYGYTF. DNA for the CDR3: TGTGCCTGGAGTGTGGAGGCAGGGGATTTGTATGGCTACACCTTC. Supplemented by reference TRBV30 and TRBJ1-2, the full variable domain reads SQTIHQWPATLVQPVGSPLSLECTVEGTSNPNLYWYRQAAGRGLQLLFYSVGIGQISSEVPQNLSASRPQDRQFILSSKKLLLSDSGFYLCAWSVEAGDLYGYTFGSGTRLTVV.

The chain is built from TRBV10-3 and TRBJ2-7, with a weak D call TRBD2 (6 bases). Germline assignment: CDR1 ENHRY and CDR2 SYGVKD. The CDR3 has 17 amino acids. V dropped 2 bases and J dropped 6 bases, with 23 bases sitting between them. CDR3 sequence: CAISEHDGGRGPGEQYF. DNA of the CDR3: TGTGCCATCAGTGAGCACGACGGGGGTAGGGGCCCTGGCGAGCAGTACTTC.

The chain joins TRBV25-1 to TRBJ1-6; 7 nucleotides line up with TRBD1. Germline V gene data show CDR1 as MGHDK and CDR2 as SYGVNS. This CDR3 is built from 14 residues. J was trimmed by 7 bases and V by 5 bases; bases with no gene match: 5. The CDR3 is CASSTGQLNSPLHF. DNA for the CDR3: TGTGCCAGCAGTACGGGACAGTTAAATTCACCCCTCCACTTT. Variable domain in full (rest from reference TRBV25-1 and TRBJ1-6): EADIYQTPRYLVIGTGKKITLECSQTMGHDKMYWYQQDPGMELHLIHYSYGVNSTEKGDLSSESTVSRIRTEHFPLTLESARPSHTSQYLCASSTGQLNSPLHFGNGTRLTVT.

This chain links TRBV5-1 with TRBJ2-2, with 8 bases matching TRBD1. The CDR3 is made up of 17 amino acids. Germline V gene data show CDR1 as SGHRS and CDR2 as YFSETQ. Trimming at V came to 6 bases and at J to 3 bases, leaving 13 bases not matched to a gene. CDR3 nucleotides: TGCGCCAGCACACCCAGCCCTCAGGGGGCGGACACCGGGGAGCTGTTTTTT. Amino acid sequence: CASTPSPQGADTGELFF.

The rearrangement links TRBV5-8 to TRBJ2-1, with 10 bases aligning to TRBD1. The CDR3 sequence is 15 residues long. V lost 1 base to trimming and J lost 4 bases; unmatched junction nucleotides: 2. The V gene's germline CDR1 is SGHTS and CDR2 YDEGEE. The CDR3 DNA sequence: TGTGCCAGCAGCTTGCGGGGACAGGGGTACAATGAGCAGTTCTTC. Amino acid sequence: CASSLRGQGYNEQFF. Filled out from reference TRBV5-8 and TRBJ2-1, the complete variable domain reads EAGVTQSPTHLIKTRGQQATLRCSPISGHTSVYWYQQALGLGLQFLLWYDEGEERNRGNFPPRFSGRQFPNYSSELNVNALELEDSALYLCASSLRGQGYNEQFFGPGTRLTVL.

A few counts support this clone. This chain uses TRBV7-2 with TRBJ2-7, with TRBD1 identical over 8 bases. The ends lost 4 bases at V and 1 base at J; junction bases unmatched: 9. Germline CDR1 reads SGHTA; CDR2 reads FQGNSA. The CDR3 length is 16 residues. CDR3 in amino acids: CASSSDFRTGSYEQYF. The CDR3 DNA reads TGTGCCAGCAGCTCCGATTTCCGGACAGGGTCCTACGAGCAGTACTTC.

The V and J genes are TRBV18 and TRBJ1-2, with 7 bases matching TRBD1. The CDR3 totals 14 residues. V lost 4 bases and J lost 0; bases outside the gene matches: 2. Germline lookup yields CDR1 KGHSH and CDR2 LQKENI. The CDR3 here is CASSRDSPNYGYTF. In DNA, the CDR3 is TGTGCCAGCTCACGGGACAGCCCTAACTATGGCTACACCTTC.

V usage is TRBV7-2 and J usage is TRBJ2-5; TRBD2 matches at 10 bases. The ends lost 1 base at V and 2 bases at J; junction bases unmatched: 4. The germline gives CDR1 SGHTA, CDR2 FQGNSA. The CDR3 totals 16 residues. The CDR3 DNA reads as TGTGCCAGCAGCTTAGGAGCGGGGGGGCCGCAAGAGACCCAGTACTTC. It codes for CASSLGAGGPQETQYF. The variable domain in full, with the rest retrieved from reference TRBV7-2 and TRBJ2-5, is GAGVSQSPSNKVTEKGKDVELRCDPISGHTALYWYRQSLGQGLEFLIYFQGNSAPDKSGLPSDRFSAERTGGSVSTLTIQRTQQEDSAVYLCASSLGAGGPQETQYFGPGTRLLVL.

To note about this clone: One end of the junction is discordant with germline, which a read error may explain. This chain links TRBV18 with TRBJ2-7, with a possible D match to TRBD2 (5 bases). The CDR3 totals 12 residues. Germline CDR1 reads KGHSH; CDR2 reads LQKENI. The CDR3 sequence is CASSAPEDEQYF. CDR3 DNA sequence: TGTGCCAGCTCAGCACCGGAGGACGAGCAGTACTTC.

The chain couples TRBV10-3 to TRBJ2-1; 8 nucleotides match TRBD2. This CDR3 region has 17 residues. V lost 4 bases and J lost 0; bases outside the gene matches: 8. Per the germline V gene, CDR1 is ENHRY and CDR2 is SYGVKD. CDR3 sequence: CAISGTIAGSSYNEQFF. The CDR3 coding sequence is TGTGCCATCAGTGGCACTATAGCGGGAAGCTCCTACAATGAGCAGTTCTTC.

The chain links TRBV27 to TRBJ1-1; D remains ambiguous. Germline V CDR1 and CDR2: MNHEY, SMNVEV (reference sequence). The CDR3 is 14 amino acids. Trimming cost V 6 bases and J 0 bases, with 11 bases left between them. CDR3 in DNA: TGTGCCAGCAGATCAAAACCAGTGAACACTGAAGCTTTCTTT. It yields the protein CASRSKPVNTEAFF.

The rearrangement joins TRBV4-3 to TRBJ2-7, with 10 nucleotides matching TRBD2. The V segment lost 0 bases and the J segment 4 bases; nucleotides outside the gene matches: 15. Germline V CDR1 and CDR2: LGHNA, YSLEER. This CDR3 region has 19 residues. The CDR3 DNA reads as TGCGCCAGCAGCCAAGATAGGCCTAGCGGGGGCACCGCGGCATACGAGCAGTACTTC. Protein: CASSQDRPSGGTAAYEQYF.